This T cell receptor (beta chain) was captured in a study of shared clonotypes between healthy human individuals. V dropped 1 base and J dropped 4 bases, with 6 bases sitting between them. Germline V CDR1 and CDR2: SGHNT, YYREEE (reference sequence). The CDR3 spans 13 residues. Assay used: immunoSEQ multiplex PCR; TCRdb lists only in-frame clones, some missing. The repertoire holds approximately 470,000 clones, with over 70% as singletons. The clonotype comes from a woman aged 40 to 50 in good health. Some clones in this sample may be carry-over from other donors' samples. The gene calls are TRBV5-4 and TRBJ2-1; no clear D. The sequenced material came from PBMCs. DNA of the CDR3: TGTGCCAGCAGCTTGTTCCGGTACAATGAGCAGTTCTTC. Its translation: CASSLFRYNEQFF. Based on the CDR3 plus reference TRBV5-4 and TRBJ2-1, the full variable domain is ETGVTQSPTHLIKTRGQQVTLRCSSQSGHNTVSWYQQALGQGPQFIFQYYREEENGRGNFPPRFSGLQFPNYSSELNVNALELDDSALYLCASSLFRYNEQFFGPGTRLTVL.